The subject of this entry is one TCR beta chain. This specimen belongs to a study of cytomegalovirus exposure and HLA in healthy donors. CDR1 and CDR2 (germline): LNHNV, YYDKDF (reference sequence). This CDR3 region has 15 residues. Losses at the gene ends were 5 bases for V and 3 bases for J; bases not matched to a gene: 6. Clones were sequenced by immunoSEQ multiplex PCR, and TCRdb holds only the in-frame ones, with some missing. The sample lists under 75,000 clones, roughly 94% occurring once. This clonotype was sampled from a woman aged 18-30 years in good health and CMV-seropositive. What was sequenced was PBMCs. The chain joins TRBV15 to TRBJ1-5, with TRBD1 matching 8 bases. CDR3 coding DNA: TGTGCCACCAGCCTCGACAGGGGTATCAATCAGCCCCAGCATTTT. Amino acids: CATSLDRGINQPQHF.